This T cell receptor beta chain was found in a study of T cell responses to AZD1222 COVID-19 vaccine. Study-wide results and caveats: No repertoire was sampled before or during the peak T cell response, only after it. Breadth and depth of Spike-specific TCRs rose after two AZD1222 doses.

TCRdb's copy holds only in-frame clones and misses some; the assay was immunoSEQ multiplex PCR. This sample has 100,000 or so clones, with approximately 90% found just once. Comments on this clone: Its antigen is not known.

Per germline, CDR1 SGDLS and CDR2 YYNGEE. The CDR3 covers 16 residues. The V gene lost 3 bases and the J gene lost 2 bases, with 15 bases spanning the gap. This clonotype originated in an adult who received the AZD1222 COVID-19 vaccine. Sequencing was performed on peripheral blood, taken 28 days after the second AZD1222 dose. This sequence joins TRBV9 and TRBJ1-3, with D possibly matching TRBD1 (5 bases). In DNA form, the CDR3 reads TGTGCCAGCAGCGCCATCGCCTGGGGCGCTGGAAACACCATATATTTT. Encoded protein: CASSAIAWGAGNTIYF.